This T cell receptor (beta chain) was retrieved from a study of T cell changes during pregnancy in multiple sclerosis. With V trimmed by 5 bases and J by 5 bases, 6 bases remained unmatched. Germline V gives CDR1 PRHDT, CDR2 FYEKMQ (reference sequence). This CDR3 spans 14 amino acids. Repertoires were generated with immunoSEQ multiplex PCR, while TCRdb's copy carries only in-frame clones and drops some. The table shows around 71,000 clones, with roughly 94% occurring only once. The receptor was isolated from a female donor with multiple sclerosis, enrolled in a pregnancy study. The chain couples TRBV13 to TRBJ2-1, with 7 bases aligning to TRBD2. The material sequenced was peripheral blood, taken after pregnancy. The CDR3 spells CASSVGGVDNEQFF. In nucleotides, the CDR3 is TGTGCCAGCAGCGTTGGGGGGGTGGACAATGAGCAGTTCTTC.